Given below is one T cell receptor (beta chain) in context. This CDR3 spans 13 amino acids. Trimming cost V 2 bases and J 8 bases, with 12 bases left between them. CDR1 is MNHEY, CDR2 SVGAGI, per germline. These data come from a study of identical twins. Healthy Caucasians provided all donations. TCRdb re-analysed the 5' RACE reads in MiXCR, keeping a single row per CDR3 protein. Of 250,000 or so distinct CDR3 sequences listed, about 7.5% were seen once; the top ten hold roughly 5%. These records were also assigned to another study, of yellow fever vaccine responses in identical twins.

The receptor's source is a woman aged 18-29 years in good health. The sequencing input was CD8+ T cells sorted from blood. The gene calls are TRBV6-5 and TRBJ1-2; D not certain. CDR3 region: CASSYGPPLGYTF. CDR3 DNA: TGTGCCAGCAGTTACGGCCCTCCTTTGGGCTACACCTTC.